This T cell receptor beta chain was recorded in a study of PD-1 blockade in classical Hodgkin lymphoma. The V gene lost 5 bases and the J gene lost 6 bases, with 14 bases spanning the gap. This CDR3 has 13 residues. Per germline, CDR1 SGDLS and CDR2 YYNGEE. Generated by immunoSEQ multiplex PCR, the TCRdb table keeps only in-frame clones and is missing some. This sample has 20,000 to 25,000 clones; 80% to 90% occur once, and the top ten carry around 8.3%. This clone showed up just once. Relapse after autologous stem cell transplantation occurred in every patient, and brentuximab vedotin exposure varied. The best responses consisted of complete response, partial response or progressive disease.

The chain links TRBV9 to TRBJ1-2; TRBD1 is a possible D gene (6 bases). The clonotype originates from a human donor with classical Hodgkin lymphoma. Sequencing used peripheral blood mononuclear cells (PBMCs), obtained before the second cycle of nivolumab. Here the CDR3 reads CASSPGTPDGYTF. CDR3 nucleotides: TGTGCCAGCAGTCCCGGGACACCAGATGGCTACACCTTC.